This TCR beta chain was observed in a study of Ad26.COV2.S vaccination and SARS-CoV-2 variants. This CDR3 is built from 16 residues. In germline, CDR1 is SGDLS, CDR2 YYNGEE. Trimming removed 4 bases at V and 2 bases at J, with 15 bases between. Noted treatment: 19 received Ad26.COV2.S at low or high dose, single or two shots; about 5 received placebo; per-sample allocation not given. The study sampled participants on day 63 after the first vaccine or placebo injection. Ad26 vector vaccine expressed Wuhan-strain SARS-CoV-2 spike. TCRdb's table, derived via immunoSEQ multiplex PCR, lists solely in-frame clones and lacks some. Of a few hundred thousand clones in the sample, approximately 88% were seen once.

The sample in question was peripheral blood, obtained in a trial of Ad26.COV2.S vaccine versus placebo. The chain carries TRBV9 and TRBJ2-2, with D perhaps matching TRBD1 (5 bases). This receptor was taken from a person between 18 and 65 years old who received the Ad26.COV2.S COVID-19 vaccine or a placebo. The CDR3 is CASSPDTGRNTGELFF. The CDR3 DNA follows: TGTGCCAGCAGCCCGGACACTGGCCGAAACACCGGGGAGCTGTTTTTT.